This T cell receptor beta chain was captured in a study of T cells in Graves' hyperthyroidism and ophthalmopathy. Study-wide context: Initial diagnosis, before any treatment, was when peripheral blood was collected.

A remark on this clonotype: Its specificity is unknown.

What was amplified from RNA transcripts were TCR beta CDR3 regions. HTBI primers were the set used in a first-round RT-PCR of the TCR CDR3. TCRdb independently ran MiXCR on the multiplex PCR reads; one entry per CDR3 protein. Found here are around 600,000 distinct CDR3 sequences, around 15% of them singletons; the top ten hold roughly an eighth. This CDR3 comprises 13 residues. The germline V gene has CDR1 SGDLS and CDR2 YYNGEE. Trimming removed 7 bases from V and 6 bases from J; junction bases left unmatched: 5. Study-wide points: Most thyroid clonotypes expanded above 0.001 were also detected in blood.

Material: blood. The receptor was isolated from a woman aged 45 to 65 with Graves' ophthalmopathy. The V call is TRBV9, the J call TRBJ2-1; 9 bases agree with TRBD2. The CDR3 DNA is TGTGCCAGCGGCGGGAGGGCTATCAATGAGCAGTTCTTC. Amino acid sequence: CASGGRAINEQFF.